This TCR beta chain was documented in a study of T cells in Graves' hyperthyroidism and ophthalmopathy. As for the study in general: Any treatment followed the collection of peripheral blood at initial diagnosis.

Subjects with ophthalmopathy showed a Clinical Activity Score no lower than 3, a NOSPECS grade no lower than 4, and a duration shorter than 3 months. Authors of the study amplified TCR beta CDR3 regions from RNA transcripts. First-round RT-PCR with HTBI primers amplified the TCR CDR3 region. TCRdb analysed the multiplex PCR reads with MiXCR anew, one entry per CDR3 protein. The repertoire holds approximately 380,000 distinct CDR3 sequences, with about 18% as singletons. Concerning this clonotype itself: Its specificity is unknown.

CDR1 and CDR2 (germline): SGHDN, FVKESK. The trim removed 4 bases at V and 8 bases at J, leaving 10 bases unmatched. This CDR3 spans 14 amino acids. General study points: Ophthalmopathy and stable hyperthyroidism were separated by a 13 V-J model. Also found in blood were most expanded thyroid clonotypes above 0.001.

Sequenced sample: blood. The clonotype originates from a man between 18 and 29 years old with Graves' ophthalmopathy. The chain has TRBV14 and TRBJ1-2; 7 bases are a match to TRBD1. CDR3 DNA sequence: TGTGCCAGCAGCCCCGGCCTGACAGGGAGCGGCTACACCTTC. It translates to CASSPGLTGSGYTF.